This TCR beta chain was captured in a study of blood T cell repertoires in COVID-19. Study summary: Acute-phase and convalescent COVID-19 samples originated in the United States, Italy and Spain. T cells, B-cell-depleted T cells, or PBMCs provided the cDNA or gDNA that served as material.

How the authors handled the data: Amplification of reference gene primers was used by the study to estimate nucleated cell counts. This table comes from immunoSEQ multiplex PCR, and its TCRdb copy is limited to in-frame clones, with some not included. Clone size and V and J calls were adopted from that table, with D and trimming inferred from the DNA. Of 150,000 to 200,000 clones in the sample, approximately 83% are singletons; the top ten hold over 7%. The CDR3 sequence is 15 residues long. CDR1 MNHNY and CDR2 SVGAGI come from the germline V gene (reference sequence). The V gene lost 6 bases and the J gene lost 2 bases, with 17 bases spanning the gap.

This chain connects TRBV6-6 to TRBJ2-7; D is possibly TRBD1 (6 bases). This receptor was obtained from a man between 50 and 59 years old with active or convalescent COVID-19. The sample taken for sequencing was peripheral blood. The DNA of the CDR3 is TGTGCCAGCAGGGACAGAGAGCAGGGTGCCTACGAGCAGTACTTC. It translates to CASRDREQGAYEQYF.